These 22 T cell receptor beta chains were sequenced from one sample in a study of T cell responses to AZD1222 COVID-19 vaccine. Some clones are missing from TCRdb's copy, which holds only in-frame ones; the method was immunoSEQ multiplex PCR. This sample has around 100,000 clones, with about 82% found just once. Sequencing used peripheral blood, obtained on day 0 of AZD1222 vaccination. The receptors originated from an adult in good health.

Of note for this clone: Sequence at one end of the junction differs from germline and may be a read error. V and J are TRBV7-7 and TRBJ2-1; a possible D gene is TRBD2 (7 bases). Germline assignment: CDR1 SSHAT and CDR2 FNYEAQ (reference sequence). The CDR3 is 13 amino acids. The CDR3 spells CASSLGGAGEQFF. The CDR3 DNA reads TGTGCTAGCAGCTTGGGGGGGGCAGGTGAGCAGTTCTTC.

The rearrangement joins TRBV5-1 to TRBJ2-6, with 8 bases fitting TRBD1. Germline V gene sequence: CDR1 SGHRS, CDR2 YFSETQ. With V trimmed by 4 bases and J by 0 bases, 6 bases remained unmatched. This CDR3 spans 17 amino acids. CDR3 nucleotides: TGCGCCAGCAGCCCGACAGGGGTTCACTCTGGGGCCAACGTCCTGACTTTC. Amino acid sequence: CASSPTGVHSGANVLTF.

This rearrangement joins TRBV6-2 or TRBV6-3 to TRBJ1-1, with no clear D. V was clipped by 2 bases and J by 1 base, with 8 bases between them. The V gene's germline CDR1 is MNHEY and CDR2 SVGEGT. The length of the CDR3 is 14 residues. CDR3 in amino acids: CASSYETPNTEAFF. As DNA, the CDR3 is TGTGCCAGCAGTTACGAAACACCGAACACTGAAGCTTTCTTT.

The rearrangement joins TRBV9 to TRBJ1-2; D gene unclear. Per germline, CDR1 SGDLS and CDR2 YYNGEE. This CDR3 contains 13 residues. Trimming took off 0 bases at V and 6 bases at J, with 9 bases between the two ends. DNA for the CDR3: TGTGCCAGCAGCGTAGCTGAAGCAGATGGCTACACCTTC. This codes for CASSVAEADGYTF.

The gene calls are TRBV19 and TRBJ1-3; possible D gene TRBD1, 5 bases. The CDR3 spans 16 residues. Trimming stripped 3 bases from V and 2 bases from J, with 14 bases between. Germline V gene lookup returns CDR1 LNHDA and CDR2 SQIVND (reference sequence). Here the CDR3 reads CASSMDTYRTGNTIYF. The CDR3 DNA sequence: TGTGCCAGTAGTATGGACACCTATCGTACTGGAAACACCATATATTTT.

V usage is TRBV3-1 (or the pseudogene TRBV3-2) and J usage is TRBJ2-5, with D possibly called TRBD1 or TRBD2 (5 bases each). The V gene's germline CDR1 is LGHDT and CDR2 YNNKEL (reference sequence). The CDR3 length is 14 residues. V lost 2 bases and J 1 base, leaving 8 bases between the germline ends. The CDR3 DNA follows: TGTGCCAGCAGCCAACCCGGGGCCCAAGAGACCCAGTACTTC. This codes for CASSQPGAQETQYF.

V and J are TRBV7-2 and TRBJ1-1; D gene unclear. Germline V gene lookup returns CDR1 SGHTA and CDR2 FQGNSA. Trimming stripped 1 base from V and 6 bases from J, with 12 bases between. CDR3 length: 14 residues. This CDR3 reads CASSLGFRSSEAFF. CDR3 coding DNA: TGTGCCAGCAGCTTAGGCTTTAGATCGTCTGAAGCTTTCTTT.

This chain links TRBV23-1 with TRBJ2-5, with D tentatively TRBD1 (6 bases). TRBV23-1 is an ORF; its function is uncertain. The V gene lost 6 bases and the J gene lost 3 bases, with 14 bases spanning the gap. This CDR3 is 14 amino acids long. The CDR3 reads CASSKDSLKETQYF. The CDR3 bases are TGCGCCAGCAGCAAGGACAGTCTAAAAGAGACCCAGTACTTC.

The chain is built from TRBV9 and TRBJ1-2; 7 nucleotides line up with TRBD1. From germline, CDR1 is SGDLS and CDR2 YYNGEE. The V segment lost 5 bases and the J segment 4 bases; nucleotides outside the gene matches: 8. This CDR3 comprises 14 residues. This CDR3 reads CASSIDRAGYGYTF. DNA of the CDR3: TGTGCCAGCAGTATCGACAGGGCCGGCTATGGCTACACCTTC.

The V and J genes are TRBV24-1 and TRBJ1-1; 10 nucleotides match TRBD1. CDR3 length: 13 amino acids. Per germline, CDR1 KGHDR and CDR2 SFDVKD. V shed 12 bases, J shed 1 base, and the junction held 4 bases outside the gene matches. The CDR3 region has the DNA TGTGCCGCTAGGGACAGGGGGAACACTGAAGCTTTCTTT. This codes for CAARDRGNTEAFF.

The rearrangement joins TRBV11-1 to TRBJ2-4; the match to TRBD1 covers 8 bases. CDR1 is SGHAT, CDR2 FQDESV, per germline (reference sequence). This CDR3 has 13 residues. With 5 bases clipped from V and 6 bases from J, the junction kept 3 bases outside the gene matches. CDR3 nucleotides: TGTGCCAGCAGCCCCGGGACAGGAAACATTCAGTACTTC. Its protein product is CASSPGTGNIQYF. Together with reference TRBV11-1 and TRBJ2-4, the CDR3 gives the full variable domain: EAEVAQSPRYKITEKSQAVAFWCDPISGHATLYWYRQILGQGPELLVQFQDESVVDDSQLPKDRFSAERLKGVDSTLKIQPAELGDSAMYLCASSPGTGNIQYFGAGTRLSVL.

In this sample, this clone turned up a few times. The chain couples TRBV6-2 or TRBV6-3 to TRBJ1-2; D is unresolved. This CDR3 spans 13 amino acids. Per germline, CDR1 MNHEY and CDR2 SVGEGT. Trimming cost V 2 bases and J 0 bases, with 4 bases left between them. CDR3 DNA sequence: TGTGCCAGCAGTTACAAAACTAACTATGGCTACACCTTC. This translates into CASSYKTNYGYTF.

Written as DNA, the CDR3 is TGTGCCAGCAGTTTACCCCATCTCTACGAGCAGTACTTC. Translation gives CASSLPHLYEQYF. The chain combines TRBV28 with TRBJ2-7; the D is unclear. Germline V gene lookup returns CDR1 MDHEN and CDR2 SYDVKM. This CDR3 has 13 residues. The V and J ends lost 2 bases and 3 bases respectively, with 8 bases between them.

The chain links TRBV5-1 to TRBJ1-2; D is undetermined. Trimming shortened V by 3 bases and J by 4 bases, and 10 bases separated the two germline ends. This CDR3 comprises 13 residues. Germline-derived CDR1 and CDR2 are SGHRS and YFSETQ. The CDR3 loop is CASSSTGFYGYTF. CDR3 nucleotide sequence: TGCGCCAGCAGCTCCACCGGGTTCTATGGCTACACCTTC.

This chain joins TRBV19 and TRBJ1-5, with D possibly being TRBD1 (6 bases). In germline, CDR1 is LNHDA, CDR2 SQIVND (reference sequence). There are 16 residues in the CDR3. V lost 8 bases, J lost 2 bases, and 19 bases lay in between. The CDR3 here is CASSGTPALGNQPQHF. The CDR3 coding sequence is TGTGCCAGTTCTGGGACACCCGCTCTTGGCAATCAGCCCCAGCATTTT.

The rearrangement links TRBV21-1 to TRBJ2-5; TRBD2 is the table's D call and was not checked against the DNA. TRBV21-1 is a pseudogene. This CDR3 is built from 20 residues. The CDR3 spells CASSQPRTSRVARSQETQYF. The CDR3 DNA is TGTGCCAGCAGCCAACCTAGAACGTCACGGGTGGCTAGGAGCCAAGAGACCCAGTACTTC.

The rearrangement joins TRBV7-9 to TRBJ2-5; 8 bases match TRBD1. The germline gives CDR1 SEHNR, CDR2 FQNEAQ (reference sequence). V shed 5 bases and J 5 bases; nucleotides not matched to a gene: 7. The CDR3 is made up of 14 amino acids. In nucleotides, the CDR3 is TGTGCCAGCAGCCCGGGACAGGTTGCGGAGACCCAGTACTTC. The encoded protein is CASSPGQVAETQYF.

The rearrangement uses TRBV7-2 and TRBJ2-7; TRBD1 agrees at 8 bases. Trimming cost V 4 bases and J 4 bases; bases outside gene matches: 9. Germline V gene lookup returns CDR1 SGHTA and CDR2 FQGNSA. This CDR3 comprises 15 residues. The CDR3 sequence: CASSSGQAHSYEQYF. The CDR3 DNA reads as TGTGCCAGCAGCTCGGGACAGGCTCACTCTTACGAGCAGTACTTC.

The DNA for the CDR3 is TGTGCCAGCAGCTTTGACAGGGGGGACTACAATGAGCAGTTCTTC. Residues: CASSFDRGDYNEQFF. The rearrangement uses TRBV5-4 and TRBJ2-1; 9 nucleotides agree with TRBD1. Germline CDR1 is SGHNT and CDR2 is YYREEE (reference sequence). V gave up 2 bases and J gave up 3 bases; unmatched junction bases: 3. This CDR3 contains 15 residues.

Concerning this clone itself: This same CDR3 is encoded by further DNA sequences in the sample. CDR3 bases: TGTGCCTGGAGTGTAGGACTCGGCACAGATACGCAGTATTTT. Amino acids: CAWSVGLGTDTQYF. This chain connects TRBV30 to TRBJ2-3; tentatively, D is TRBD2 (5 bases). V was pared by 0 bases and J by 1 base, with 8 bases between. Looked up from germline, CDR1 is GTSNPN and CDR2 is SVGIG (reference sequence). The CDR3 is made up of 14 amino acids.

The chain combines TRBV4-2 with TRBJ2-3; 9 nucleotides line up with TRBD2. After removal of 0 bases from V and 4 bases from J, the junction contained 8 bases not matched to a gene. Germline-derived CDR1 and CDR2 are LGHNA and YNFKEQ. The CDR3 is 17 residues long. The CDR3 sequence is CASSQEGGRAVADTQYF. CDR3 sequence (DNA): TGTGCCAGCAGCCAAGAAGGCGGGAGGGCCGTCGCAGATACGCAGTATTTT.

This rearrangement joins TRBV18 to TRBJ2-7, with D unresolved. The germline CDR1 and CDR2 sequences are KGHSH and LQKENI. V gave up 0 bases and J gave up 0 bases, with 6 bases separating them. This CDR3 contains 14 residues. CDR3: CASSPPDSSYEQYF. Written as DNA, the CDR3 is TGTGCCAGCTCACCACCCGATAGCTCCTACGAGCAGTACTTC.